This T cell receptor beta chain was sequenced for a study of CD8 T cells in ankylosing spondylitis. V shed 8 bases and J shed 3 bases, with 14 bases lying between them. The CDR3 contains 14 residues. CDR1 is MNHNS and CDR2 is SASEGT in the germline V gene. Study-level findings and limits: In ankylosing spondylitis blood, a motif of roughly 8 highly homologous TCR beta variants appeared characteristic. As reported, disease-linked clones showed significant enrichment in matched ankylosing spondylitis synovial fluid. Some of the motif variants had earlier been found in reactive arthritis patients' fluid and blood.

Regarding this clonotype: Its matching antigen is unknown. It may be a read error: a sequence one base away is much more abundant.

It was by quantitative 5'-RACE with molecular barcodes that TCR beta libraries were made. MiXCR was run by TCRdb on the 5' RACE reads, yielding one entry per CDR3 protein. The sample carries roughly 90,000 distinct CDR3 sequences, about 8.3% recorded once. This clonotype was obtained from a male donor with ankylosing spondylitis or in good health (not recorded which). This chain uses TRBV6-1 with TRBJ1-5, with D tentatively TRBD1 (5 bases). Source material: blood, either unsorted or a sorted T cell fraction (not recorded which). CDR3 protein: CASGKGTNNQPQHF. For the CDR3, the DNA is TGTGCCAGCGGAAAAGGGACGAACAATCAGCCCCAGCATTTT.